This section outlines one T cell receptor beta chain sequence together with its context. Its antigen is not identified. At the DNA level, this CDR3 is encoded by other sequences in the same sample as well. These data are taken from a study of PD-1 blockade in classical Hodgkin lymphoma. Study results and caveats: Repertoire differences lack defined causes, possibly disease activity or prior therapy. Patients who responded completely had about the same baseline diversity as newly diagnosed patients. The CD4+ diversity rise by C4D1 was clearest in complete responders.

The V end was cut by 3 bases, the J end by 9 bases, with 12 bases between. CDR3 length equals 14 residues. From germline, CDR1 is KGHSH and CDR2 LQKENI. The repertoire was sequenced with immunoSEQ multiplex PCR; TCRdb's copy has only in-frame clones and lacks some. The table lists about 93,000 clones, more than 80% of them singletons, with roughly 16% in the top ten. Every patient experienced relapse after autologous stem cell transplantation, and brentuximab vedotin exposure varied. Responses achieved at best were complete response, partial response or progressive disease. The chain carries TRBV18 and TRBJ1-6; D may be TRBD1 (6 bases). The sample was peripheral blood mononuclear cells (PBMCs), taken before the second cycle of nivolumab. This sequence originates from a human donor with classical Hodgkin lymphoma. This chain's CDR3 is CASSPADRSSPLHF. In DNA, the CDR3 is TGTGCCAGCTCACCGGCGGACAGAAGTTCACCCCTCCACTTT.